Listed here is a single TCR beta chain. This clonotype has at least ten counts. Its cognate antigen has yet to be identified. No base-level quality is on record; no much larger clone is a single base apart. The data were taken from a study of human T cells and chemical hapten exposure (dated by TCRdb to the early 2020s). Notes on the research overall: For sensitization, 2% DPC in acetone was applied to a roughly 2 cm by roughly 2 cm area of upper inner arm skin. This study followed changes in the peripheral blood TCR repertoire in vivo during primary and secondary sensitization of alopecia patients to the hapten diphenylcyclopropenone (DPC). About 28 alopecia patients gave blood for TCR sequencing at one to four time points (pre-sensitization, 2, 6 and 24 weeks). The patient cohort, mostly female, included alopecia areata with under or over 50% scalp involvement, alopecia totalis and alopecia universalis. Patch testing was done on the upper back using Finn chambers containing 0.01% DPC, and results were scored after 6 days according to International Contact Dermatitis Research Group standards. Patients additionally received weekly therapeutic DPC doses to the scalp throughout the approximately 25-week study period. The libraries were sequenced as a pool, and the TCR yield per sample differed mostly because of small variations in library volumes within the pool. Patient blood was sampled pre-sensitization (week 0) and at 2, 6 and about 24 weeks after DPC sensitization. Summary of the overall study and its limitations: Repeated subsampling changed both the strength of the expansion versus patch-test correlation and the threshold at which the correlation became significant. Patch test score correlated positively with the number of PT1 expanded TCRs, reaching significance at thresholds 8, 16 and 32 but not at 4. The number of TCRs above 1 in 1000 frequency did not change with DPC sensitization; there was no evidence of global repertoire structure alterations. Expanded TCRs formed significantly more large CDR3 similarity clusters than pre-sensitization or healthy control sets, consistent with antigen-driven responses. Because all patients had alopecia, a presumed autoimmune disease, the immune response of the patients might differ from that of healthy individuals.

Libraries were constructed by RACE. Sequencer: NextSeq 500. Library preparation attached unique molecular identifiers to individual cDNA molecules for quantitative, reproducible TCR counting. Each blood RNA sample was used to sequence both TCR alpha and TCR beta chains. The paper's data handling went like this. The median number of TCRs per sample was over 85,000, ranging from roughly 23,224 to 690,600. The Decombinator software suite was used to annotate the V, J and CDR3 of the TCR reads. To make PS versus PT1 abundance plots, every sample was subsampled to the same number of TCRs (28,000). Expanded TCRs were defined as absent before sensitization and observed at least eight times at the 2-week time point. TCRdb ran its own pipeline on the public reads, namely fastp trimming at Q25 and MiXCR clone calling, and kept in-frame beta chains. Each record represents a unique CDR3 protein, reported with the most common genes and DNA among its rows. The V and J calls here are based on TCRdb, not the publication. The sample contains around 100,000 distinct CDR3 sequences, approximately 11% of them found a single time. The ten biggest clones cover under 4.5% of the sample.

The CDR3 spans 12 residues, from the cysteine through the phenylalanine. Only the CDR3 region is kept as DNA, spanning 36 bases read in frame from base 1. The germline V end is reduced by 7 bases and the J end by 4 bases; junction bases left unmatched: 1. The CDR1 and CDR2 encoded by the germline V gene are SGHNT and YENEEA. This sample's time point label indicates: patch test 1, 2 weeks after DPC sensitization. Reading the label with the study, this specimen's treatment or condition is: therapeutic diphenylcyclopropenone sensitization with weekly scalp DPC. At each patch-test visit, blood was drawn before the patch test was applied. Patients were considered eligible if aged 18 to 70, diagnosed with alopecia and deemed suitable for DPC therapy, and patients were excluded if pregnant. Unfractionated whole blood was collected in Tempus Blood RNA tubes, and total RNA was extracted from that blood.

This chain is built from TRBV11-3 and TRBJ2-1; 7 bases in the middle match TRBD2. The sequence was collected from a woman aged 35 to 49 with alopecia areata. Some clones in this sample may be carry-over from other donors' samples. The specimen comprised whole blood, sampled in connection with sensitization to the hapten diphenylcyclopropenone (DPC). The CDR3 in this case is CASTGGYNEQFF. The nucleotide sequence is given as TGTGCCAGCACGGGGGGATACAATGAGCAGTTCTTC. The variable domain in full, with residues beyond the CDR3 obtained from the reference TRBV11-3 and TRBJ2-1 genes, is EAGVVQSPRYKIIEKKQPVAFWCNPISGHNTLYWYLQNLGQGPELLIRYENEEAVDDSQLPKDRFSAERLKGVDSTLKIQPAELGDSAVYLCASTGGYNEQFFGPGTRLTVL.